This is a list of T cell receptor beta chains from one sample in a study of vaccination and CD4 T cells after COVID-19. In TCRdb, the PCR reads were re-called with MiXCR into one record per CDR3 protein. The sample includes more than 9,000 distinct CDR3 sequences, around a third of them seen just once. No antigen has been identified for these receptors. The material sequenced was CD4+ T cells from blood, cultured in vitro. Receptor source: a human donor who had recovered from COVID-19. Each CDR3 is given with its conserved first and last residue. A D gene is named only where the DNA matches it firmly. Not all rows give a size; the values are once, few, many and, for expanded clones, a class.

clone size,J gene,V gene,D gene,CDR3 protein,CDR3 DNA
once,TRBJ1-2,TRBV12-3/TRBV12-4,TRBD1,CASSQRQGANYGYTF,TGTGCCAGCAGTCAAAGACAGGGGGCGAACTATGGCTACACCTTC
NA,TRBJ2-7,TRBV27,TRBD1,CASSPSYWGQGFSYEQYF,TGTGCCAGCAGTCCTTCATATTGGGGACAGGGATTTTCCTACGAGCAGTACTTC
few,TRBJ2-7,TRBV6-1,NA,CASKWGNSLLEQYF,TGTGCCTCCAAGTGGGGAAACTCTCTACTCGAGCAGTACTTC
NA,TRBJ2-7,TRBV11-3,TRBD2,CASSLIVAGAGYEQYF,TGTGCCAGCAGCTTAATTGTGGCGGGAGCAGGGTACGAGCAGTACTTC
large,TRBJ2-5,TRBV20-1,TRBD2,CSARGGAPETQYF,TGCAGTGCTCGGGGGGGGGCGCCAGAGACCCAGTACTTC
NA,TRBJ1-2,TRBV28,NA,CASRARGQGHYGYTF,TGTGCCAGCAGAGCCCGGGGCCAGGGGCACTATGGCTACACCTTC
NA,TRBJ2-1,TRBV7-7,NA,CASSLEPGNEQFF,TGTGCTAGCAGCCTCGAGCCGGGGAATGAGCAGTTCTTC
few,TRBJ2-5,TRBV27,NA,CASSFQYRGGRETQYF,TGTGCCAGCAGTTTTCAGTACAGAGGGGGGCGAGAGACCCAGTACTTC
NA,TRBJ2-7,TRBV7-8,NA,CASSLDLGEREQYF,TGTGCCAGCAGCCTAGACCTAGGGGAGCGCGAGCAGTACTTC
few,TRBJ2-2,TRBV20-1,NA,CSARLTRGSGELFF,TGCAGTGCTAGACTTACAAGGGGTAGCGGGGAGCTGTTTTTT
few,TRBJ2-1,TRBV7-9,TRBD1,CASSRGQALLEEQFF,TGTGCCAGCAGCCGGGGACAGGCTCTCCTAGAGGAGCAGTTCTTC
NA,TRBJ2-1,TRBV7-8,TRBD2,CASSLRTAGDNEQFF,TGTGCCAGCAGCTTAAGAACAGCGGGGGACAATGAGCAGTTCTTC
NA,TRBJ2-7,TRBV20-1,NA,CSASQQGISEQYF,TGCAGTGCTAGTCAACAGGGTATTTCCGAGCAGTACTTC
NA,TRBJ1-2,TRBV30,TRBD1,CAWSDRGSNYGYTF,TGTGCCTGGAGTGACAGGGGGTCTAACTATGGCTACACCTTC
few,TRBJ1-5,TRBV27,NA,CASRPRGGGNQPQHF,TGTGCCAGCAGGCCCCGCGGGGGGGGCAATCAGCCCCAGCATTTT
few,TRBJ2-7,TRBV20-1,NA,CSARGVPAYEQYF,TGCAGTGCTAGAGGGGTCCCCGCCTACGAGCAGTACTTC
NA,TRBJ1-1,TRBV20-1,NA,CSATGQNMNTEAFF,TGCAGTGCTACCGGACAGAACATGAACACTGAAGCTTTCTTT
NA,TRBJ2-7,TRBV7-2,TRBD1,CASSTKGQGAYEQYF,TGTGCCAGCAGCACTAAGGGACAGGGGGCCTACGAGCAGTACTTC